Following are 14 T cell receptor beta chains from one sample sequenced in a study of Ad26.COV2.S vaccination and SARS-CoV-2 variants. The method was immunoSEQ multiplex PCR; TCRdb's version includes in-frame clones alone and lacks a portion of them. Of 450,000 to 550,000 clones in the sample, 80% to 90% were seen once. The treatment denotes: roughly 19 received Ad26.COV2.S at low or high dose, single or two shots; 5 received placebo; per-sample allocation not given. Day 63 after the first injection of vaccine or placebo was the sampling time. The specimen was peripheral blood, collected in a trial of Ad26.COV2.S vaccine versus placebo. The receptors shown here come from a person aged 18-60 years who received the Ad26.COV2.S COVID-19 vaccine or a placebo.

The chain joins TRBV7-2 to TRBJ1-2; TRBD1 agrees at 10 bases. Trimming cost V 2 bases and J 4 bases; bases outside gene matches: 1. Germline-derived CDR1 and CDR2 are SGHTA and FQGNSA. This CDR3 is built from 14 residues. DNA of the CDR3: TGTGCCAGCAGCTTACGGACAGGGGGCTATGGCTACACCTTC. Its protein product is CASSLRTGGYGYTF.

The V and J genes are TRBV28 and TRBJ1-2; unclear D gene. There are 11 residues in the CDR3. CDR1 and CDR2 (germline): MDHEN, SYDVKM. Trimming pared 5 bases from V and 7 bases from J, leaving 8 bases between. The CDR3, as DNA: TGTGCCAGCAGTGGTCCGCTTGGCTACACCTTC. The encoded protein is CASSGPLGYTF.

The CDR3 sequence is CASTTTKKTEAFF. The CDR3 DNA reads as TGTGCCAGCACCACGACAAAGAAGACTGAAGCTTTCTTT. J is TRBJ1-1 and V is TRBV6-5; D is unclear. Looked up from germline, CDR1 is MNHEY and CDR2 is SVGAGI. This CDR3 has 13 amino acids. Trimming left V 7 bases short and J 5 bases short, with 14 bases between.

The rearrangement links TRBV4-1 to TRBJ1-6, with D perhaps TRBD1 (5 bases). The germline V gene encodes CDR1 MGHRA and CDR2 YSYEKL. The CDR3 consists of 16 residues. V was pared by 0 bases and J by 6 bases, with 12 bases between. The CDR3 protein is CASSQEGPFINSPLHF. The CDR3 nucleotides are TGCGCCAGCAGCCAAGAGGGGCCCTTTATTAATTCACCCCTCCACTTT.

The V call is TRBV29-1, the J call TRBJ2-7; 9 nucleotides align to TRBD1. The ends lost 5 bases at V and 1 base at J; junction bases unmatched: 6. Germline values: CDR1 SQVTM, CDR2 ANQGSEA. The length of the CDR3 is 14 residues. The CDR3 protein is CSVFTGGASYEQYF. CDR3 in DNA: TGCAGCGTTTTTACAGGGGGCGCTTCCTACGAGCAGTACTTC.

This chain connects TRBV5-1 to TRBJ2-7; D is perhaps TRBD1 (6 bases). In germline, CDR1 is SGHRS, CDR2 YFSETQ. The CDR3 covers 14 residues. V was shortened by 1 base and J by 4 bases, with 12 bases between the two germline ends. The CDR3 DNA sequence: TGCGCCAGCAGCTTGTCCGGGACACCGTACGAGCAGTACTTC. Translation gives CASSLSGTPYEQYF.

The rearrangement joins TRBV6-6 to TRBJ1-2; 8 positions match TRBD1. CDR3 length: 14 amino acids. Germline V gene sequence: CDR1 MNHNY, CDR2 SVGAGI (reference sequence). With 5 bases clipped from V and 3 bases from J, the junction kept 5 bases outside the gene matches. The CDR3 spells CASSRQGLDYGYTF. The DNA for the CDR3 is TGTGCCAGCAGTCGACAGGGGTTGGACTATGGCTACACCTTC.

For the CDR3, the DNA is TGTGCCAGCCGGGCCCAGGGCACAACCTACGAGCAGTACTTC. It yields the protein CASRAQGTTYEQYF. This rearrangement joins TRBV2 to TRBJ2-7, with D tentatively TRBD1 (5 bases). Trimming removed 8 bases from V and 2 bases from J, with 16 bases in between. The CDR3 has 14 residues. Per the germline V gene, CDR1 is SNHLY and CDR2 is FYNNEI.

This chain joins TRBV5-6 and TRBJ1-1; unclear D gene. In germline, CDR1 is SGHDT, CDR2 YYEEEE. CDR3 length equals 14 residues. With 4 bases removed from V and 1 base from J, the gap between germline ends came to 11 bases. The DNA for the CDR3 is TGTGCCAGCAGCCAAAAACGGCGGAACACTGAAGCTTTCTTT. Amino acid sequence: CASSQKRRNTEAFF.

V usage is TRBV24-1 and J usage is TRBJ2-1; the match to TRBD2 covers 11 bases. This CDR3 contains 16 residues. V lost 1 base and J lost 7; bases outside the gene matches: 5. Germline CDR1 KGHDR, CDR2 SFDVKD. This chain's CDR3 is CATSDLGGLAVNEQFF. In DNA, the CDR3 is TGTGCCACCAGTGATTTAGGGGGACTAGCGGTTAATGAGCAGTTCTTC.

The chain joins TRBV11-2 to TRBJ1-3; no definite D call. This CDR3 has 15 amino acids. Germline V gives CDR1 SGHAT, CDR2 FQNNGV. V lost 1 base and J lost 2, with 9 bases in between. CDR3 loop: CASSLGPVAGNTIYF. Written as DNA, the CDR3 is TGTGCCAGCAGCTTAGGACCAGTAGCTGGAAACACCATATATTTT.

V is TRBV6-2 or TRBV6-3 and J is TRBJ2-7, with 9 bases lining up with TRBD1. This CDR3 comprises 15 residues. The V gene end was trimmed by 5 bases and the J gene end by 5 bases; junction bases not matched to a gene: 10. Germline V gives CDR1 MNHEY, CDR2 SVGEGT. The CDR3 nucleotides are TGTGCCAGCAGTGCCGGGGACAGGGAGGAGCACGAGCAGTACTTC. This sequence encodes CASSAGDREEHEQYF.

As DNA, the CDR3 is TGTGCCAGCAGCTTATTAATCACAGGGGGCTTCCCGACCTTC. Encoded protein: CASSLLITGGFPTF. The chain has TRBV7-2 and TRBJ1-2; 9 bases line up with TRBD1. The CDR3 totals 14 residues. V shed 2 bases, J shed 14 bases, and the junction held 12 bases outside the gene matches. Germline loops: CDR1 SGHTA, CDR2 FQGNSA.

The chain has TRBV2 and TRBJ2-5; no reliable D call. From germline, CDR1 is SNHLY and CDR2 FYNNEI. The CDR3 covers 13 residues. Trimming removed 5 bases from V and 1 base from J, with 8 bases in between. In DNA, the CDR3 is TGTGCCAGCAGTCCCCCGGCCCAAGAGACCCAGTACTTC. This sequence encodes CASSPPAQETQYF.